This is a list of T cell receptor beta chains from one sample in a study of early T cells in non-severe SARS-CoV-2 infection. TCRdb reanalysed the 5' RACE reads using MiXCR and keeps one entry per CDR3 protein. Of about 58,000 distinct CDR3 sequences in the sample, more than 7% were seen once. The sample taken for sequencing was whole blood. All receptors derive from an adult who was a healthcare worker with PCR-confirmed SARS-CoV-2 infection or an uninfected control (not recorded which). Each CDR3 is given with its conserved first and last residue. The order of the fields is J gene, D gene, V gene, clone size, CDR3 DNA, CDR3 protein. The D gene is left open where the match is weak. Only part of the rows carry a size: once, few, many, or a class if the clone is expanded.

>TRBJ2-3|.|TRBV20-1|few
TGCAGTGCTAGCGACAGCGGCCCTAGTAGCACAGATACGCAGTATTTT
CSASDSGPSSTDTQYF
>TRBJ2-7|TRBD2|TRBV14|few
TGTGCCAGCAGCCTCGAGCGGGGCCACTACGAGCAGTACTTC
CASSLERGHYEQYF
>TRBJ2-3|.|TRBV19|many
TGTGCCAGTAGTTCCGGGGGGCCAAGCACAGATACGCAGTATTTT
CASSSGGPSTDTQYF
>TRBJ2-2|TRBD2|TRBV5-1|few
TGCGCCAGCAGCTTGACTAGCGGGAGTACCGGGGAGCTGTTTTTT
CASSLTSGSTGELFF
>TRBJ2-7|TRBD2|TRBV3-1|few
TGTGCCAGCAGCCGTTCGGGACTAGCGTCCGAGCAGTACTTC
CASSRSGLASEQYF
>TRBJ2-7|TRBD2|TRBV20-1|once
TGCAGTGCTGGAAGAACTAGCGGAGCCTACGAGCAGTACTTC
CSAGRTSGAYEQYF
>TRBJ2-7|TRBD1|TRBV5-1|many
TGCGCCAGCAGCTTGTCTCAGGGGGCCGCCTACGAGCAGTACTTC
CASSLSQGAAYEQYF
>TRBJ1-2|.|TRBV21-1|.
TGTGCCAGCAGCAAAGCTAATGGCTACACCTTC
CASSKANGYTF
>TRBJ1-1|TRBD1|TRBV3-1|many
TGTGCCAGCAGCCAAGCAGGGGGAGAAGCTTTCTTT
CASSQAGGEAFF
>TRBJ2-2|.|TRBV7-3|.
TGTGCCAGCAGCCCCACGACGGCCGGGGAGCTGTTTTTT
CASSPTTAGELFF
>TRBJ2-1|.|TRBV3-1|many
TGTGCCAGCAGCCAAGGAAGGGGGAATGAGCAGTTCTTC
CASSQGRGNEQFF
>TRBJ2-7|TRBD2|TRBV18|.
TGTGCCAGCTCACCAAGAACTAGCGGGAGCGTTTACGAGCAGTACTTC
CASSPRTSGSVYEQYF
>TRBJ2-2|.|TRBV7-6|.
TGTGCCAGCAGCTTTCGAACCGGGGAGCTGTTTTTT
CASSFRTGELFF
>TRBJ2-1|TRBD2|TRBV4-2|.
TGTGCCAGCAACCAAAGTACTAGCGGATCTTACAATGAGCAGTTCTTC
CASNQSTSGSYNEQFF
>TRBJ1-1|TRBD1|TRBV10-2|.
TGCGCCAGCAGTGAGCCTTACAGGGGGAACACTGAAGCTTTCTTT
CASSEPYRGNTEAFF
>TRBJ2-2|.|TRBV4-2|.
TGTGCCAGCAGCCAAGATACCCCAGCGAGGACGAACACCGGGGAGCTGTTTTTT
CASSQDTPARTNTGELFF
>TRBJ2-1|TRBD2|TRBV2|many
TGTGCCAGCATGTATAGCGGGAGGACGGAGTTCTTC
CASMYSGRTEFF
>TRBJ2-5|TRBD1|TRBV5-1|few
TGCGCCAGCAGCTTAACCGGGACAGAAGAGACCCAGTACTTC
CASSLTGTEETQYF
>TRBJ2-1|TRBD2|TRBV6-5|many
TGTGCCAGCAGCATACGAGCGGGAGGGCCCTATGAGCAGTTCTTC
CASSIRAGGPYEQFF
>TRBJ2-7|.|TRBV12-3/TRBV12-4|.
TGTGCCAGCAGTTCCGCCGGGACCCTGCGGGAGCAGTACTTC
CASSSAGTLREQYF
>TRBJ2-1|.|TRBV24-1|.
TGTGCCACCAGTGAACCTGGGACATCTAGAAATGAGCAGTTCTTC
CATSEPGTSRNEQFF
>TRBJ2-1|TRBD2|TRBV5-5|.
TGTGCCAGCAGCTCCAGCGGGGTCTCCTACAATGAGCAGTTCTTC
CASSSSGVSYNEQFF
>TRBJ1-2|.|TRBV18|.
TGTGCCAGCTCACCCTCCCGCCAGGACTATGGCTACACCTTC
CASSPSRQDYGYTF
>TRBJ2-3|.|TRBV29-1|.
TGCAGCGTTGGACCCCCCACAGATACGCAGTATTTT
CSVGPPTDTQYF
>TRBJ2-1|.|TRBV20-1|few
TGCAGTGCTAGCGGGAGTTATCCCTACAATGAGCAGTTCTTC
CSASGSYPYNEQFF
>TRBJ2-7|.|TRBV13|.
TGTGCCAGCAGTCCAGTCTCGCGTTCCTACGAGCAGTACTTC
CASSPVSRSYEQYF
>TRBJ2-5|.|TRBV28|.
TGTGCCAGCACGCCGACGTGGCAAGAGACCCAGTACTTC
CASTPTWQETQYF
>TRBJ1-3|TRBD1|TRBV12-3/TRBV12-4|few
TGTGCCAGCAGCTCGGACAGGCCGCGAAACACCATATATTTT
CASSSDRPRNTIYF
>TRBJ2-1|TRBD2|TRBV4-1|.
TGCGCCAGCAGCCGCCTAACTAGCGGGAGTTACAATGAGCAGTTCTTC
CASSRLTSGSYNEQFF
>TRBJ1-1|.|TRBV12-3/TRBV12-4|many
TGTGCCACCCGAGCGGGCAAAGTGAACACTGAAGCTTTCTTT
CATRAGKVNTEAFF
>TRBJ2-1|.|TRBV7-2|.
TGTGCCAGCAGCTTAGCGGGGGCTCGCGATGAGCAGTTCTTC
CASSLAGARDEQFF
>TRBJ2-5|.|TRBV9|few
TGTGCCAGCAGCCCTAGGGCCACAGAAGGAGAGACCCAGTACTTC
CASSPRATEGETQYF
>TRBJ1-1|.|TRBV5-1|.
TGCGCCAGCAGCTTGGCCCAGGGGATGAACACTGAAGCTTTCTTT
CASSLAQGMNTEAFF
>TRBJ2-5|.|TRBV27|few
TGTGCCAGCAGCTACCGCGCCCGGGCAGAGACCCAGTACTTC
CASSYRARAETQYF
>TRBJ1-2|TRBD1|TRBV28|many
TGTGCCAGCAGTTTGGAAGAAGGGGGCGCGAGTGGCTACACCTTC
CASSLEEGGASGYTF
>TRBJ1-3|.|TRBV12-3/TRBV12-4|.
TGTGCCAGCAGAAGACAGGCGACTGGAGGGTCTGGAAACACCATATATTTT
CASRRQATGGSGNTIYF
>TRBJ2-7|.|TRBV20-1|few
TGCAGTGCCCCAACGGGCCACTCCTACGAGCAGTACTTC
CSAPTGHSYEQYF
>TRBJ2-2|TRBD2|TRBV7-9|.
TGTGCCAGCAGAGAGCGGGAGTCCGGGGAGCTGTTTTTT
CASRERESGELFF
>TRBJ2-3|.|TRBV7-3|.
TGTGCCAGCGGGCAGGGTCACACAGATACGCAGTATTTT
CASGQGHTDTQYF
>TRBJ2-1|.|TRBV6-1|many
TGTGCCAGCAGTGAAGATCGGGGATTTGAGCAGTTCTTC
CASSEDRGFEQFF
>TRBJ2-7|.|TRBV5-6|many
TGTGCCAGCAGCCGGCTAGGCGGGACGAACGACGAGCAGTACTTC
CASSRLGGTNDEQYF